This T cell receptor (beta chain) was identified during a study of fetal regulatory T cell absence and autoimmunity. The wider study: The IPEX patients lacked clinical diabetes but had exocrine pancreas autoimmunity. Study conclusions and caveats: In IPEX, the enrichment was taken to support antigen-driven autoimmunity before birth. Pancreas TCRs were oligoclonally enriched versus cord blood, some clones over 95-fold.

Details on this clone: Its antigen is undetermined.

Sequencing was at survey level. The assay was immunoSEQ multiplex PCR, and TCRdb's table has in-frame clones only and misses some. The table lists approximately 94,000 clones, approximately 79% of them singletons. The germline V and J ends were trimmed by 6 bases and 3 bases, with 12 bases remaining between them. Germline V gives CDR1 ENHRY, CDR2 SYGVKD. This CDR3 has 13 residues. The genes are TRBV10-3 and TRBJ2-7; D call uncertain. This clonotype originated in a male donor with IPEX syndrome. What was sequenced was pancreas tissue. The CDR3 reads CAISPILGYEQYF. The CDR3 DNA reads TGTGCCATCAGCCCCATCCTAGGCTACGAGCAGTACTTC.